Listed below are T cell receptor beta chains from one sample, sequenced in a study of vaccination and CD4 T cells after COVID-19. TCRdb recomputed calls from the PCR reads with MiXCR, one row per CDR3 protein. The sample contains 15,000 or so distinct CDR3 sequences, under 55% of which appear only once. These receptors lack a known antigen. The source was CD4+ T cells from blood, cultured in vitro, collected about 7 months after SARS-CoV-2 vaccination. These TCRs come from a human donor who had recovered from COVID-19. Both conserved end residues are part of each CDR3. Each record gives: clone size, V gene, D gene, J gene, CDR3 DNA, CDR3 protein. A D gene is named only where the DNA matches it firmly. Rows give clone size only sometimes, using once, few, many, or a class for an expanded clone.

>large|TRBV20-1|TRBD1|TRBJ1-2
TGCAGTGCTAGTGGGCTTAGGGACAGGGCCTCGGGCTATGGCTACACCTTC
CSASGLRDRASGYGYTF
>-|TRBV6-2/TRBV6-3|TRBD2|TRBJ2-1
TGTGCCAGCAGTTACACTCAAAGCCATAGCGGGAGAATGGTAGATGAGCAGTTCTTC
CASSYTQSHSGRMVDEQFF
>-|TRBV7-2|TRBD2|TRBJ2-1
TGTGCCAGCAGCACCAGCAGCGGGAGGGGCGGTGAGCAGTTCTTC
CASSTSSGRGGEQFF
>once|TRBV7-2|TRBD1|TRBJ2-2
TGTGCCAGCAGCTTAAAATGGGGACAGGGTTACACCGGGGAGCTGTTTTTT
CASSLKWGQGYTGELFF
>-|TRBV20-1|-|TRBJ1-2
TGCAGTGCTAGCAAGCCGACAGGCTATGGCTACACCTTC
CSASKPTGYGYTF
>-|TRBV27|-|TRBJ1-6
TGTGCCAGCAGTTTAGGGGGAAATTCACCCCTCCACTTT
CASSLGGNSPLHF
>-|TRBV20-1|-|TRBJ1-2
TGCAGTGCTAGATACGAGGGCCCCCCAGGCTATGGCTACACCTTC
CSARYEGPPGYGYTF
>-|TRBV7-2|TRBD2|TRBJ2-3
TGTGCCAGCAGCTTAGGACTAGCCCCAGATACGCAGTATTTT
CASSLGLAPDTQYF
>-|TRBV7-2|TRBD1|TRBJ2-7
TGTGCCAGCAGCGCCACAGGGGCCGCGTACGAGCAGTACTTC
CASSATGAAYEQYF
>few|TRBV7-9|-|TRBJ1-1
TGTGCCACCACCAAGTGGGCCGGGGGAGACACTGAAGCTTTCTTT
CATTKWAGGDTEAFF
>once|TRBV19|-|TRBJ1-1
TGTGCCAGTAGTATGATCGATGGGGGTTGGGAAGCTTTCTTT
CASSMIDGGWEAFF
>-|TRBV20-1|-|TRBJ2-5
TGCAGTGCTAGAGGGCCCTTAGCAGGAGGGACCCAGTACTTC
CSARGPLAGGTQYF
>-|TRBV20-1|TRBD1|TRBJ1-2
TGCAGTGCTCAAGATACCGGGACAGGGAAGAGCTATGGCTACACCTTC
CSAQDTGTGKSYGYTF
>-|TRBV27|-|TRBJ2-7
TGTGCCAGCAGTTTATGGCAGAACTCCTACGAGCAGTACTTC
CASSLWQNSYEQYF
>-|TRBV5-4|-|TRBJ2-3
TGTGCCAGCAGCGCTACCTCCACAGATACGCAGTATTTT
CASSATSTDTQYF
>-|TRBV20-1|TRBD2|TRBJ2-5
TGCAGTGCTAGTATCGGGCCGCTAACGCAACTAGCGGGGGGCCAAGAGACCCAGTACTTC
CSASIGPLTQLAGGQETQYF
>-|TRBV7-8|-|TRBJ2-1
TGTGCCAGCAGCCACCGGTCGGCCCCCAGCTCCTACAATGAGCAGTTCTTC
CASSHRSAPSSYNEQFF
>-|TRBV5-4|-|TRBJ2-7
TGTGCCAGCAGCTTGGTTGGGGGGAGTACCTACGAGCAGTACTTC
CASSLVGGSTYEQYF
>few|TRBV20-1|TRBD2|TRBJ2-3
TGCAGTGCTAGCAGGCTAGCGGAGCCCACAGATACGCAGTATTTT
CSASRLAEPTDTQYF
>-|TRBV7-2|TRBD1|TRBJ1-5
TGTGCCAGCAGCAGACAGGGACCGGGGAGCAATCAGCCCCAGCATTTT
CASSRQGPGSNQPQHF
>-|TRBV20-1|TRBD2|TRBJ2-3
TGCAGTGCTAGAGATCGACGACTAGCAGCCACAGATACGCAGTATTTT
CSARDRRLAATDTQYF
>few|TRBV7-6|TRBD1|TRBJ1-5
TGTGCCAGCAGCACTGGGACAGGGGATCAGCCCCAGCATTTT
CASSTGTGDQPQHF
>-|TRBV6-5|TRBD1|TRBJ1-5
TGTGCCAGCAGTTACTCGAGGACAGGGGTAGGTCAGCCCCAGCATTTT
CASSYSRTGVGQPQHF
>few|TRBV7-3|TRBD2|TRBJ2-3
TGTGCCAGCGCAGCGGGGCCCGAGGTGGATACGCAGTATTTT
CASAAGPEVDTQYF
>few|TRBV6-1|TRBD1|TRBJ1-6
TGTGCCAGCAGAGACCGGGACAGAGATAATTCACCCCTCCACTTT
CASRDRDRDNSPLHF
>few|TRBV7-2|-|TRBJ2-5
TGTGCCAGCAGCTTAACCGGGGGAGTCCAAGAGACCCAGTACTTC
CASSLTGGVQETQYF
>-|TRBV20-1|TRBD1|TRBJ1-5
TGCAGTGCTAGTGGCGGGACAGGGGTAACTGATCCCGATCAGCCCCAGCATTTT
CSASGGTGVTDPDQPQHF
>medium-sized|TRBV5-1|TRBD1|TRBJ1-2
TGCGCCAGCACCACAGGACAGGGTGAAGGCTACACCTTC
CASTTGQGEGYTF
>-|TRBV20-1|-|TRBJ2-5
TGCAGTGCTAGAGATCCCCGGTACCAAGAGACCCAGTACTTC
CSARDPRYQETQYF
>-|TRBV20-1|-|TRBJ1-2
TGCAGTGCTAGGAGACGGGACGGGACCTATGGCTACACCTTC
CSARRRDGTYGYTF
>-|TRBV20-1|TRBD2|TRBJ2-1
TGCAGTGCTAGGGGACTAGCGGGGAAGCCCAATGAGCAGTTCTTC
CSARGLAGKPNEQFF